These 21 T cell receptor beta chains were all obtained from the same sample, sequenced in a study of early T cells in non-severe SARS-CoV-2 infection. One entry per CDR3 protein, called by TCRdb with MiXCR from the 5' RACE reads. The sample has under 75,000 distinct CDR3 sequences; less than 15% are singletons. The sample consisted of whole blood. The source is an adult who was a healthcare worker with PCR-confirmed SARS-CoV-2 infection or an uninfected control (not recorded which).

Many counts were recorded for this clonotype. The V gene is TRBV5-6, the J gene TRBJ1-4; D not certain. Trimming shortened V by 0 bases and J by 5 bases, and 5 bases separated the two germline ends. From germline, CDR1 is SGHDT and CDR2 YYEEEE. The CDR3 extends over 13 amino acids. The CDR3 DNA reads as TGTGCCAGCAGCTTGGAGGACAATGAAAAACTGTTTTTT. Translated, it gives CASSLEDNEKLFF.

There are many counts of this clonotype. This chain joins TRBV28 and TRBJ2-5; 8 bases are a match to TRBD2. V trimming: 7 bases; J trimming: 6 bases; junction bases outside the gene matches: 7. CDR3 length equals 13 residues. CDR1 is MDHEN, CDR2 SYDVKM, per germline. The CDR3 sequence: CASTAGGEKTQYF. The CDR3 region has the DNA TGTGCCAGCACTGCCGGGGGGGAAAAGACCCAGTACTTC.

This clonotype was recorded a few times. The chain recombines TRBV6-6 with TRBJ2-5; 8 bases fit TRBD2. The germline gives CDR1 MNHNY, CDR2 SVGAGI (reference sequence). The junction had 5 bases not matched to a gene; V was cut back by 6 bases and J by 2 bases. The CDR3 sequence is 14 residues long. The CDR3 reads CASRGIAGQETQYF. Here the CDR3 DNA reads TGTGCCAGCAGGGGGATAGCGGGGCAAGAGACCCAGTACTTC.

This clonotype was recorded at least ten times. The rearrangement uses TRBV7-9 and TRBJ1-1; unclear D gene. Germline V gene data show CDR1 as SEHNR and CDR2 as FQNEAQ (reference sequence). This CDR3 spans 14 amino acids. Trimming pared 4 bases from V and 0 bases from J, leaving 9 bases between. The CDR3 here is CASSSLGVNTEAFF. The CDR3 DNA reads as TGTGCCAGCAGCTCACTAGGCGTGAACACTGAAGCTTTCTTT.

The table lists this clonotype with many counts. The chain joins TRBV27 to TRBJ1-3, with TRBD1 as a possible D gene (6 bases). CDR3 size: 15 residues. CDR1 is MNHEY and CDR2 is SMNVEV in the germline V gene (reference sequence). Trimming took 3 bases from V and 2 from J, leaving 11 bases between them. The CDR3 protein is CASSFTGLAGNTIYF. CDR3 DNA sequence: TGTGCCAGCAGTTTTACAGGGTTGGCTGGAAACACCATATATTTT.

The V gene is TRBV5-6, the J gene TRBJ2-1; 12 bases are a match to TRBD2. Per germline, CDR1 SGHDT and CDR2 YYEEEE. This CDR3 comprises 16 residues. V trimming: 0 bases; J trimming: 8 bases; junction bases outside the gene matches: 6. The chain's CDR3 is CASSLAATSGSYEQFF. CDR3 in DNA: TGTGCCAGCAGCTTGGCCGCGACTAGCGGGAGCTATGAGCAGTTCTTC.

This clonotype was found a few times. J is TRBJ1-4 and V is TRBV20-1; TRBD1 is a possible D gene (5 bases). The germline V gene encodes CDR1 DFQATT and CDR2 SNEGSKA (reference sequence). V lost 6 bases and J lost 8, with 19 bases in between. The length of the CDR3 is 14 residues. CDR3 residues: CSAPPASHREKLFF. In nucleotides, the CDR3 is TGCAGTGCGCCGCCGGCCTCCCACAGGGAAAAACTGTTTTTT.

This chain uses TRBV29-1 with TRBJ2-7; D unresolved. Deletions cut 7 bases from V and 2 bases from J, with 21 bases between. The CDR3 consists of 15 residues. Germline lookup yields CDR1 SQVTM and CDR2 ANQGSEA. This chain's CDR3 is CSAKTTTDLAYEQYF. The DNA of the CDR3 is TGCAGCGCCAAAACAACTACGGACCTCGCCTACGAGCAGTACTTC.

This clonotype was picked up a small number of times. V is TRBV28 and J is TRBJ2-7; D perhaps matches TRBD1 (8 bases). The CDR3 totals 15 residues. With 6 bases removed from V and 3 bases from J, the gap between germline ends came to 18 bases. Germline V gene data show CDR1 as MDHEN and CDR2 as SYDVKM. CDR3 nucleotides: TGTGCCAGCAGACACGGGGGGACAGGCCGCTACGAGCAGTACTTC. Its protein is CASRHGGTGRYEQYF.

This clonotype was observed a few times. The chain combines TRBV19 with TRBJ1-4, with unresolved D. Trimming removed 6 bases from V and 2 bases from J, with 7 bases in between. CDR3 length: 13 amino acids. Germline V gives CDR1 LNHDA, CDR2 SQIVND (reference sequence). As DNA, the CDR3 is TGTGCCAGTAGAGAGTTGACTAATGAAAAACTGTTTTTT. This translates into CASRELTNEKLFF.

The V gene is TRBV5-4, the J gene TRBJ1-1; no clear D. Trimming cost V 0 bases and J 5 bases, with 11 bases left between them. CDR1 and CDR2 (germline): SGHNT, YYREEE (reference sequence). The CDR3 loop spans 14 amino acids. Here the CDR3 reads CASSLEAVGTEAFF. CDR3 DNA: TGTGCCAGCAGCTTGGAGGCAGTCGGAACTGAAGCTTTCTTT. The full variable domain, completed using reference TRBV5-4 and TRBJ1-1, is ETGVTQSPTHLIKTRGQQVTLRCSSQSGHNTVSWYQQALGQGPQFIFQYYREEENGRGNFPPRFSGLQFPNYSSELNVNALELDDSALYLCASSLEAVGTEAFFGQGTRLTVV.

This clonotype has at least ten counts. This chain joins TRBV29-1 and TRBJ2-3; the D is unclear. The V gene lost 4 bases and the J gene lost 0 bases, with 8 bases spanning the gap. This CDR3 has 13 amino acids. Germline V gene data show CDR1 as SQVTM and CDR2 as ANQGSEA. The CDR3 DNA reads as TGCAGCGTTGCGGCCCAAAGCACAGATACGCAGTATTTT. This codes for CSVAAQSTDTQYF.

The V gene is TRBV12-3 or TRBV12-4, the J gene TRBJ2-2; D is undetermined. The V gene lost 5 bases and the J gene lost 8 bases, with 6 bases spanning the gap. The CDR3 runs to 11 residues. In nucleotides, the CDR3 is TGTGCCAGCAGTCTCTCGGGGGAGCTGTTTTTT. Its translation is CASSLSGELFF.

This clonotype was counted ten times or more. CDR3 in DNA: TGCGCCAGCAGCTCTGGGGGACAGGGAGGAAACATTCAGTACTTC. Translated: CASSSGGQGGNIQYF. J is TRBJ2-4 and V is TRBV5-1, with 9 bases fitting TRBD1. Germline assignment: CDR1 SGHRS and CDR2 YFSETQ. V gave up 3 bases and J gave up 6 bases; unmatched junction bases: 7. The CDR3 is made up of 15 amino acids. Complete variable domain (other parts from reference TRBV5-1 and TRBJ2-4): KAGVTQTPRYLIKTRGQQVTLSCSPISGHRSVSWYQQTPGQGLQFLFEYFSETQRNKGNFPGRFSGRQFSNSRSEMNVSTLELGDSALYLCASSSGGQGGNIQYFGAGTRLSVL.

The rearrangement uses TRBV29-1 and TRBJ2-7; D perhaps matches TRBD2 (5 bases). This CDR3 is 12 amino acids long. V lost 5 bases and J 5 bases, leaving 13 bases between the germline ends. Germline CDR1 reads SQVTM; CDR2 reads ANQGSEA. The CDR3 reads CSVLSPGDEQYF. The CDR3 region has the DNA TGCAGCGTTTTGTCCCCCGGGGACGAGCAGTACTTC.

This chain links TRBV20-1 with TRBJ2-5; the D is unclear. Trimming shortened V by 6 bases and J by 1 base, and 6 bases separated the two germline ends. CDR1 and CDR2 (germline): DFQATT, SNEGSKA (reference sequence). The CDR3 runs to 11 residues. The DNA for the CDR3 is TGCAGTGCACAGTTCCAAGAGACCCAGTACTTC. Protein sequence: CSAQFQETQYF.

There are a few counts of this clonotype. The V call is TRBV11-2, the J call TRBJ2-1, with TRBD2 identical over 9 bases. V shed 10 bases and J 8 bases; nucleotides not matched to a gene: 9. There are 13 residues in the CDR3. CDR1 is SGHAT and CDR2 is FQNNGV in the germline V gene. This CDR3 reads CATSGGRGDEQFF. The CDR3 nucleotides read TGTGCCACTAGTGGCGGGAGGGGCGATGAGCAGTTCTTC.

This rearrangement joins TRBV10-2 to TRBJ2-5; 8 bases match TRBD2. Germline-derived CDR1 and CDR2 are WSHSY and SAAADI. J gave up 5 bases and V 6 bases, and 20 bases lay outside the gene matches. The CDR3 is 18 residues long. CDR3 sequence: CASSAETDSIGRAETQYF. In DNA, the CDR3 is TGCGCCAGCAGCGCAGAAACGGACTCTATCGGGAGGGCGGAGACCCAGTACTTC.

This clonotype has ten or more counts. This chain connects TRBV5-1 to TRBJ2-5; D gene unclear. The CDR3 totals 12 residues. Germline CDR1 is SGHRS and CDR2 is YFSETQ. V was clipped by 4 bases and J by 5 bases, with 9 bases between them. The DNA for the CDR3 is TGCGCCAGCAGCGCGGCTCGGGAGACCCAGTACTTC. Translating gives CASSAARETQYF.

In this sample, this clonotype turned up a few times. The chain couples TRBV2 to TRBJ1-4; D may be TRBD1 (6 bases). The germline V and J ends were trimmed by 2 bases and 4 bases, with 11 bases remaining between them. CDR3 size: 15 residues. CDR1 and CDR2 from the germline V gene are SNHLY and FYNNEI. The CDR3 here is CASSETGQHNEKLFF. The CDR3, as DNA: TGTGCCAGCAGTGAAACAGGACAGCATAATGAAAAACTGTTTTTT.

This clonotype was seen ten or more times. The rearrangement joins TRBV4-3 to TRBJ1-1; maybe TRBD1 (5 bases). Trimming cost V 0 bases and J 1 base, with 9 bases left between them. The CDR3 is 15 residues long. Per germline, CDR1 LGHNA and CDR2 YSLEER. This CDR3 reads CASSQDGDENTEAFF. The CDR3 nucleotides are TGCGCCAGCAGCCAAGACGGGGACGAGAACACTGAAGCTTTCTTT.